This T cell receptor beta chain stems from a study of radiotherapy plus CTLA-4 blockade in lung cancer. Notes on the study in general: In blood, after radiotherapy plus ipilimumab, tumor-derived TCR clones expanded. In blood, early T cell clone dynamics reportedly predicted response best, together with interferon-beta.

As regards this clone: Its matching antigen is unknown.

Generated by immunoSEQ multiplex PCR, the TCRdb table keeps only in-frame clones and is missing some. Of some 64,000 clones listed, more than 70% are singletons. Patients in the study, people with chemo-refractory metastatic non-small-cell lung cancer, received focal radiation plus ipilimumab CTLA-4 blockade. The CDR3 is made up of 15 amino acids. The germline V gene encodes CDR1 SGHTS and CDR2 YDEGEE. V dropped 4 bases and J dropped 6; count of bases not matched to a gene: 9. This sequence joins TRBV5-8 and TRBJ2-3; TRBD2 matches at 9 bases. The sequence was collected from a human donor with non-small cell lung cancer whose response to radiotherapy plus ipilimumab could not be evaluated. Some clones in this sample may be carry-over from other donors' samples. The sequences come from peripheral blood, collected from a patient treated with radiotherapy plus ipilimumab. The CDR3 sequence: CASSTGLALSDTQYF. The CDR3 coding sequence is TGTGCCAGCAGCACGGGACTAGCACTTAGTGATACGCAGTATTTT.